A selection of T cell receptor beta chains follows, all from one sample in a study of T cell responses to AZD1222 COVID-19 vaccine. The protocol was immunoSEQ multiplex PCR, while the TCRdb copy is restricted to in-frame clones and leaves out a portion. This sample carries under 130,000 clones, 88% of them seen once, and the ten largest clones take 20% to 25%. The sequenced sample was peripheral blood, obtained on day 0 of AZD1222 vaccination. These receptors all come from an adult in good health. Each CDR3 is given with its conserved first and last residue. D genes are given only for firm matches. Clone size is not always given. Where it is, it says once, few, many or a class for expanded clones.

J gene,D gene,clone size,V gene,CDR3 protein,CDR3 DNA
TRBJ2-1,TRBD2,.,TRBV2,CASSSGGAGNEQFF,TGTGCCAGCAGTAGCGGGGGGGCCGGTAATGAGCAGTTCTTC
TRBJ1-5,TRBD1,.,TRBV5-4,CASSRDSDNQPQHF,TGTGCCAGCAGCCGGGACAGCGACAATCAGCCCCAGCATTTT
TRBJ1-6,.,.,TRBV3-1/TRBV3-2,CASQRSGDSPLHF,TGTGCCAGCCAGAGGTCGGGGGATTCACCCCTCCACTTT
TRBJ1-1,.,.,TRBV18,CASSPLAGADTEAFF,TGTGCCAGCTCACCATTAGCAGGGGCGGACACTGAAGCTTTCTTT
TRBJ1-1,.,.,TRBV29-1,CSAIPGDTEAFF,TGCAGCGCCATTCCAGGGGATACTGAAGCTTTCTTT
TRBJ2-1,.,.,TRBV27,CASSVSHEQFF,TGTGCCAGCAGTGTTAGCCATGAGCAGTTCTTC
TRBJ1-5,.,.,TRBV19,CASTPVGIPQPQHF,TGTGCCAGTACTCCGGTGGGGATCCCACAGCCCCAGCATTTT
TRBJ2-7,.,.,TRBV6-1,CASSEVGDAFYEQYF,TGTGCCAGCAGTGAAGTGGGGGACGCTTTCTACGAGCAGTACTTC
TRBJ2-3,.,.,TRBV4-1,CASSLAGIPVYF,TGCGCCAGCAGCCTCGCGGGGATTCCCGTATATTTT
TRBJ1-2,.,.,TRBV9,CASSDQIYGYTF,TGTGCCAGCAGCGACCAGATCTATGGCTACACCTTC
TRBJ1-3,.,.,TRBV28,CASSLQPRAFSGNTIYF,TGTGCCAGCAGTTTGCAGCCAAGGGCTTTCTCTGGAAACACCATATATTTT
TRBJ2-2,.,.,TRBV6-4,CASSDSSITGELFF,TGTGCCAGCAGTGACTCGAGTATCACCGGGGAGCTGTTTTTT
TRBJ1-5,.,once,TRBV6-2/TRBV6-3,CASSPSYENQPQHF,TGTGCCAGCAGTCCCTCGTACGAAAATCAGCCCCAGCATTTT
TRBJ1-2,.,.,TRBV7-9,CASSLSSGNKGYTF,TGTGCCAGCAGCTTATCAAGCGGGAATAAAGGCTACACCTTC
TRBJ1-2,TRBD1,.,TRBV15,CATSIGQGIGYTF,TGTGCCACCAGCATCGGACAGGGGATCGGCTACACCTTC
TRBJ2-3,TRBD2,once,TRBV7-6,CASSLGTSGGDTQYF,TGTGCCAGCAGCTTAGGGACTAGCGGGGGGGATACGCAGTATTTT
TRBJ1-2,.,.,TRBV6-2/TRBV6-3,CASSLSTDYIYGYTF,TGTGCCAGCAGTCTGTCGACAGATTATATCTATGGCTACACCTTC
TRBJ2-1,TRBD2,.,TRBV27,CASSPPRGSEFF,TGTGCCAGCAGTCCTCCTCGCGGGAGCGAGTTCTTC
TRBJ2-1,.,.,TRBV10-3,CAISPGTGEEQFF,TGTGCCATCAGTCCTGGAACCGGGGAGGAGCAGTTCTTC
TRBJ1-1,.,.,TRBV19,CASSRGGQDEAFF,TGTGCCAGTAGTAGAGGGGGGCAGGATGAAGCTTTCTTT
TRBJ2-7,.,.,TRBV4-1,CASSLPLGSIREQYF,TGCGCCAGCAGTCTTCCCCTCGGGTCCATCAGGGAGCAGTACTTC
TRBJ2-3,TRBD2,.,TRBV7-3,CASRGTGTSGTDTQYF,TGTGCCAGCAGGGGAACCGGGACTAGCGGTACAGATACGCAGTATTTT
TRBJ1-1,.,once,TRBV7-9,CASSRSGGGTEAFF,TGTGCCAGCAGCCGATCTGGGGGTGGGACTGAAGCTTTCTTT
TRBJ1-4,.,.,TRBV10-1,CASSDNEKLFF,TGCGCCAGCAGTGATAATGAAAAACTGTTTTTT
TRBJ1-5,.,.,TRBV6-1,CASSESGINQPQHF,TGTGCCAGCAGTGAATCTGGGATCAATCAGCCCCAGCATTTT
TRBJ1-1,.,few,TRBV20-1,CSAFNWPGFF,TGCAGTGCCTTTAATTGGCCGGGTTTCTTT
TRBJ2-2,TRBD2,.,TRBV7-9,CASSRPFPWREGNTGELFF,TGTGCCAGCAGTCGTCCCTTCCCTTGGCGGGAGGGAAACACCGGGGAGCTGTTTTTT
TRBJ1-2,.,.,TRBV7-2,CASSFRDHSYGYTF,TGTGCCAGCAGCTTCCGGGACCATTCCTATGGCTACACCTTC